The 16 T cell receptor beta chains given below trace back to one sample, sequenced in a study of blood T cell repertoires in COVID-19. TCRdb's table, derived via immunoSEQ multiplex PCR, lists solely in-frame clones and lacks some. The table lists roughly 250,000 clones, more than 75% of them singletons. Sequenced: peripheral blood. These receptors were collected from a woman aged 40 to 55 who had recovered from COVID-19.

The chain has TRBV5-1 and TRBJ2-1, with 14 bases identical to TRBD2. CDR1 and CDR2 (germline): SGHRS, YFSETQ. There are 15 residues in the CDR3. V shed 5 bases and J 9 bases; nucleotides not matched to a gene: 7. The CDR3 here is CASRPGLAGGLEQFF. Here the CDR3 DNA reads TGCGCCAGCAGACCCGGACTAGCGGGAGGCCTTGAGCAGTTCTTC.

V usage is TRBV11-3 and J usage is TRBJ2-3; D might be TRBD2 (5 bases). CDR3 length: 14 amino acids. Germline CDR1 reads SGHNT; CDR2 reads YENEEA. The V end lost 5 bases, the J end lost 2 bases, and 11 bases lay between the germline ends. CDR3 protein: CASSPGADTDTQYF. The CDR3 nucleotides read TGTGCCAGCAGCCCCGGAGCGGACACAGATACGCAGTATTTT.

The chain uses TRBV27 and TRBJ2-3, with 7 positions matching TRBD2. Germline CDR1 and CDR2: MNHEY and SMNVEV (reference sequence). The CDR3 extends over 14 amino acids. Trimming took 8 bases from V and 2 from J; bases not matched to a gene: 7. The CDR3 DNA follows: TGTGCCAGCTCTCCGGGACTAACCACAGATACGCAGTATTTT. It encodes CASSPGLTTDTQYF.

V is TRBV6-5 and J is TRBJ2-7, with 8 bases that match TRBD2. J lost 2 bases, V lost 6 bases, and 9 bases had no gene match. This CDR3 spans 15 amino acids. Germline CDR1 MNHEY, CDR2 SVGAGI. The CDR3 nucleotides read TGTGCCAGCAGCTCACCACTAGCGGATCCCTACGAGCAGTACTTC. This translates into CASSSPLADPYEQYF.

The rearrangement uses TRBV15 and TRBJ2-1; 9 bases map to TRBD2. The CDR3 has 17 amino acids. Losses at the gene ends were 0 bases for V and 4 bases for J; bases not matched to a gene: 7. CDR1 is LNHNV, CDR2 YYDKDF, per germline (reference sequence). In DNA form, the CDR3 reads TGTGCCACCAGCAGAGATCTTGCGGGAGGGTTATACAATGAGCAGTTCTTC. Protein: CATSRDLAGGLYNEQFF.

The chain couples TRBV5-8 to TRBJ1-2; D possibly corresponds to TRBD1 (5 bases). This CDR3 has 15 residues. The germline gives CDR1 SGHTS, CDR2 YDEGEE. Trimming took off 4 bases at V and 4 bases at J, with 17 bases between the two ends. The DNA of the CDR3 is TGTGCCAGCAGCCCCGGACACCTCCCGATCTATGGCTACACCTTC. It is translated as CASSPGHLPIYGYTF.

The CDR3 sequence is CATSSPVSVGGARGYTF. CDR3 nucleotide sequence: TGTGCCACCAGCAGCCCCGTGTCTGTGGGGGGGGCGCGTGGCTACACCTTC. This chain links TRBV15 with TRBJ1-2; tentative D call: TRBD1 (6 bases). Trimming pared 3 bases from V and 7 bases from J, leaving 24 bases between. The CDR3 has 17 amino acids. Per the germline V gene, CDR1 is LNHNV and CDR2 is YYDKDF (reference sequence).

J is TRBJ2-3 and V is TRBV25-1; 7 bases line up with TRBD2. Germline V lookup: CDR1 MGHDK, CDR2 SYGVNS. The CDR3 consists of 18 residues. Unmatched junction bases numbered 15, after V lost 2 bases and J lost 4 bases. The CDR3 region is CASSELGRGSGAPDTQYF. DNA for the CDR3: TGTGCCAGCAGTGAACTGGGGCGGGGGAGCGGGGCGCCAGATACGCAGTATTTT. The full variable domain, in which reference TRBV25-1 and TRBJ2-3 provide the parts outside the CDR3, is EADIYQTPRYLVIGTGKKITLECSQTMGHDKMYWYQQDPGMELHLIHYSYGVNSTEKGDLSSESTVSRIRTEHFPLTLESARPSHTSQYLCASSELGRGSGAPDTQYFGPGTRLTVL.

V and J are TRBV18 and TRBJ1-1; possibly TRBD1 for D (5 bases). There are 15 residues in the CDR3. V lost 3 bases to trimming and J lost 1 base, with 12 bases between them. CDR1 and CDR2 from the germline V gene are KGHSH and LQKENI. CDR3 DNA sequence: TGTGCCAGCTCACCGGGACGGAGGGGGAACACTGAAGCTTTCTTT. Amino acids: CASSPGRRGNTEAFF.

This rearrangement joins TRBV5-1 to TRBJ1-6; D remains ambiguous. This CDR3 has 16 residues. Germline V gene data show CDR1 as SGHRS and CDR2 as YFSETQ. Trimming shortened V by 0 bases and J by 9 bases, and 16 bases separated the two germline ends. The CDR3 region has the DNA TGCGCCAGCAGCTTGGAGGAGGCCCGTTCAATTTCACCCCTCCACTTT. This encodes CASSLEEARSISPLHF. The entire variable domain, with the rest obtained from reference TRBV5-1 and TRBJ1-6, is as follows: KAGVTQTPRYLIKTRGQQVTLSCSPISGHRSVSWYQQTPGQGLQFLFEYFSETQRNKGNFPGRFSGRQFSNSRSEMNVSTLELGDSALYLCASSLEEARSISPLHFGNGTRLTVT.

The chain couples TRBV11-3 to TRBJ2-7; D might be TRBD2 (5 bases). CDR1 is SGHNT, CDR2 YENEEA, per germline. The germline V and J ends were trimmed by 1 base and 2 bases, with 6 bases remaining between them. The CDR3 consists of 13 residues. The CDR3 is CASSLGETYEQYV. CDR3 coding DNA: TGTGCCAGCAGCTTAGGGGAGACCTACGAGCAGTACGTC.

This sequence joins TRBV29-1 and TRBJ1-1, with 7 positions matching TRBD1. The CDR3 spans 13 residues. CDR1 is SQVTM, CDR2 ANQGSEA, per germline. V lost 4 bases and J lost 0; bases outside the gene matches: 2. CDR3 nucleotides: TGCAGCGTTGCAGGGACAGTGAACACTGAAGCTTTCTTT. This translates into CSVAGTVNTEAFF.

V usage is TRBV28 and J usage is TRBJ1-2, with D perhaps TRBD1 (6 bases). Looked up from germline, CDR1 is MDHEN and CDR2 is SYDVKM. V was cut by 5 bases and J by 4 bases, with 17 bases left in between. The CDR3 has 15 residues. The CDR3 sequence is CASSLRQVEAYGYTF. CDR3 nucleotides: TGTGCCAGCAGTCTGAGACAGGTGGAGGCCTATGGCTACACCTTC.

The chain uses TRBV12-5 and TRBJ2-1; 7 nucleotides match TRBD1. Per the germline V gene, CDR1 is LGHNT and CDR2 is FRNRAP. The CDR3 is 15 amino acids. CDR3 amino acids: CAVDRDPHHYNEQFF. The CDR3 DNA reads TGTGCCGTTGACAGGGACCCCCACCATTACAATGAGCAGTTCTTC.

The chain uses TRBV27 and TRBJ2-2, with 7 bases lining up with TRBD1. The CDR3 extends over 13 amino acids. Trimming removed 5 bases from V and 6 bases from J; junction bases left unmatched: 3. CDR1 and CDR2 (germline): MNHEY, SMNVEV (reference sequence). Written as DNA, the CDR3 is TGTGCCAGCAGTCCCCAGGGGGCCGGGGAGCTGTTTTTT. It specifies CASSPQGAGELFF.

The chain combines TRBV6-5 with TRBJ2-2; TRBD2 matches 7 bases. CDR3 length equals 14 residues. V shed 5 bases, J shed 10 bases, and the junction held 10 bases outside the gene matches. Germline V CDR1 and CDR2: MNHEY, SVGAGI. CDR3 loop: CASSPGGGRQELFF. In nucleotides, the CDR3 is TGTGCCAGCAGTCCTGGGGGGGGACGACAGGAGCTGTTTTTT.